This is a list of T cell receptor beta chains from one sample in a study of beta chain features in type 1 diabetes. Produced via immunoSEQ multiplex PCR; TCRdb's table is partial and in-frame only. Of under 400,000 clones listed, roughly 12% are singletons. Sequenced sample: naive CD4+ T cells from blood. The source is a man aged 18-30 years in good health. The CDR3 runs from the conserved cysteine through the conserved F or W. The D gene is left open where the match is weak. Some rows mark clone size as missing; the rest say once, few, many or name a class of expanded clone.

j_call clone_size d_call v_call cdr3_aa cdr3_nt
TRBJ2-7 NA TRBD2 TRBV28 CASGAGTISYEQYF TGTGCCAGTGGGGCAGGGACTATCTCCTACGAGCAGTACTTC
TRBJ2-3 NA TRBD2 TRBV18 CASSPPLAGGPVHTQYF TGTGCCAGCTCACCCCCACTAGCGGGAGGGCCAGTACATACGCAGTATTTT
TRBJ2-1 NA TRBD1 TRBV28 CASSDEQGAGMDEQFF TGTGCCAGCAGTGATGAACAGGGGGCGGGTATGGATGAGCAGTTCTTC
TRBJ2-5 few TRBD1 TRBV18 CASSPTTGGKETQYF TGTGCCAGCTCACCAACAACAGGGGGGAAAGAGACCCAGTACTTC
TRBJ2-6 few NA TRBV11-1 CASSLYSSGANVLTF TGTGCCAGCAGCTTATACAGCTCTGGGGCCAACGTCCTGACTTTC
TRBJ2-7 few NA TRBV23-1 CASSQSGPVAFSSYEQYF TGCGCCAGCAGTCAATCGGGGCCCGTGGCGTTTAGCTCCTACGAGCAGTACTTC
TRBJ2-5 few NA TRBV7-2 CASSHRGSGYQETQYF TGTGCCAGCAGCCATCGTGGTAGCGGATACCAAGAGACCCAGTACTTC
TRBJ1-2 few TRBD1 TRBV7-2 CASSLADRGRSYTF TGTGCCAGCAGCCTCGCGGACAGGGGGCGAAGCTACACCTTC
TRBJ2-7 NA TRBD2 TRBV7-8 CASSQGGLADALEQYF TGTGCCAGCAGCCAAGGTGGACTAGCGGACGCCCTCGAGCAGTACTTC
TRBJ2-2 NA NA TRBV4-2 CASSLRGIGELFF TGTGCCAGCAGCTTGAGAGGGATCGGGGAGCTGTTTTTT
TRBJ2-3 NA NA TRBV9 CASGGSGTDTQYF TGTGCCAGCGGGGGCTCAGGCACAGATACGCAGTATTTT
TRBJ2-2 few NA TRBV28 CASSPKPGVLEHTGELFF TGTGCCAGCAGTCCCAAACCAGGGGTTTTGGAGCACACCGGGGAGCTGTTTTTT
TRBJ1-4 NA NA TRBV6-6 CASSYSQGLNEKLFF TGTGCCAGCAGTTACTCCCAGGGGTTGAATGAAAAACTGTTTTTT
TRBJ2-1 NA TRBD2 TRBV28 CASSSGSSGGTPNEQFF TGTGCCAGCAGTTCTGGGAGTAGCGGGGGGACCCCCAATGAGCAGTTCTTC
TRBJ2-7 NA NA TRBV7-2 CASSYRPGFSYEQYF TGTGCCAGCAGCTACCGACCCGGGTTCTCCTACGAGCAGTACTTC
TRBJ2-7 NA NA TRBV4-3 CASSQDIRQARVYEQYF TGCGCCAGCAGCCAAGATATCAGACAGGCGCGGGTGTACGAGCAGTACTTC
TRBJ1-3 NA NA TRBV4-1 CASSQVRDTIYF TGCGCCAGCAGCCAAGTTCGGGACACCATATATTTT
TRBJ1-1 few TRBD1 TRBV5-1 CASNPTGASTEAFF TGCGCCAGCAACCCGACAGGGGCCAGCACTGAAGCTTTCTTT
TRBJ2-3 few TRBD1 TRBV5-1 CASSLTGTGSTDTQYF TGCGCCAGCAGCTTGACCGGGACAGGGAGCACAGATACGCAGTATTTT
TRBJ1-6 NA NA TRBV30 CAWSGRAGDSPLHF TGTGCCTGGAGTGGTCGGGCAGGGGATTCACCCCTCCACTTT
TRBJ1-2 few NA TRBV9 CASSVGRRGTNYGYTF TGTGCCAGCAGCGTAGGTAGGAGGGGTACTAACTATGGCTACACCTTC
TRBJ2-3 NA NA TRBV4-2 CASSQEIASTDTQYF TGTGCCAGCAGCCAAGAGATAGCGAGCACAGATACGCAGTATTTT
TRBJ2-1 few NA TRBV27 CASSLVGGPKSYNEQFF TGTGCCAGCAGTCTAGTGGGGGGGCCTAAATCCTACAATGAGCAGTTCTTC
TRBJ1-1 once NA TRBV7-2 CASSLAGANTEAFF TGTGCCAGCAGCTTAGCAGGGGCGAACACTGAAGCTTTCTTT
TRBJ2-3 NA TRBD2 TRBV7-3 CASSPSSSGSATDTQYF TGTGCCAGCAGCCCCTCCTCTAGCGGGAGCGCCACAGATACGCAGTATTTT
TRBJ2-1 NA TRBD1 TRBV5-6 CASSYLTNRQGNHEQFF TGTGCCAGCAGTTATCTTACTAACCGACAGGGTAACCATGAGCAGTTCTTC
TRBJ2-5 NA TRBD1 TRBV27 CASSSNRGKYF TGTGCCAGCAGCTCGAACAGGGGGAAGTACTTC
TRBJ2-7 few NA TRBV7-2 CASSLTLGAEQYF TGTGCCAGCAGCCTAACCCTAGGAGCCGAGCAGTACTTC
TRBJ2-5 NA NA TRBV6-1 CASSWTEQETQYF TGTGCCAGCAGTTGGACAGAACAAGAGACCCAGTACTTC
TRBJ1-1 NA NA TRBV25-1 CASSALQGWKTEAFF TGTGCCAGCAGCGCCCTTCAGGGTTGGAAGACTGAAGCTTTCTTT
TRBJ2-1 few NA TRBV28 CASIEGQRSYNEQFF TGTGCCAGCATCGAAGGACAGCGGTCCTACAATGAGCAGTTCTTC
TRBJ1-1 NA NA TRBV20-1 CSAREQVEAFF TGCAGTGCTAGAGAACAAGTTGAAGCTTTCTTT
TRBJ2-5 NA TRBD2 TRBV7-2 CASSLGPGLAGKETQYF TGTGCCAGCAGCTTAGGACCGGGACTAGCGGGTAAAGAGACCCAGTACTTC
TRBJ2-3 NA TRBD2 TRBV10-3 CATTAPGGREDTQYF TGTGCCACCACGGCACCGGGGGGGCGTGAAGATACGCAGTATTTT
TRBJ2-4 NA NA TRBV5-1 CASSVDSKNIQYF TGCGCCAGCAGCGTAGACAGTAAAAACATTCAGTACTTC
TRBJ2-3 NA TRBD2 TRBV5-1 CASSLRREADTQYF TGCGCCAGCAGCCTTAGGCGGGAGGCAGATACGCAGTATTTT
TRBJ1-1 many NA TRBV18 CASSPDMNTEAFF TGTGCCAGCTCACCGGACATGAACACTGAAGCTTTCTTT
TRBJ2-7 NA NA TRBV5-6 CASSAGGPEQYF TGTGCCAGCAGCGCAGGAGGGCCCGAGCAGTACTTC
TRBJ1-5 NA NA TRBV30 CAWSVGNSNQPQHF TGTGCCTGGAGTGTCGGGAATAGCAATCAGCCCCAGCATTTT
TRBJ1-1 NA NA TRBV27 CASSLSITGWTEAFF TGTGCCAGCAGTTTATCGATCACAGGGTGGACTGAAGCTTTCTTT
TRBJ1-2 few TRBD1 TRBV6-6 CASSSGTGNYGYTF TGTGCCAGCAGTTCCGGGACAGGGAACTATGGCTACACCTTC
TRBJ2-7 few NA TRBV7-9 CASSSSRQAAYEQYF TGTGCCAGCAGCTCATCTAGACAGGCCGCCTACGAGCAGTACTTC
TRBJ2-2 few NA TRBV27 CASRSGWDTGELFF TGTGCCAGCAGGTCAGGGTGGGACACCGGGGAGCTGTTTTTT
TRBJ2-7 few TRBD2 TRBV7-9 CASSQTSVYASEQYF TGTGCCAGCAGCCAAACTAGCGTCTATGCCTCCGAGCAGTACTTC
TRBJ1-2 few NA TRBV7-2 CASSLAQGPGYTF TGTGCCAGCAGCTTGGCCCAGGGGCCTGGCTACACCTTC
TRBJ2-7 NA TRBD2 TRBV28 CASSTSGGAYEQYF TGTGCCAGCAGTACTAGCGGGGGAGCCTACGAGCAGTACTTC